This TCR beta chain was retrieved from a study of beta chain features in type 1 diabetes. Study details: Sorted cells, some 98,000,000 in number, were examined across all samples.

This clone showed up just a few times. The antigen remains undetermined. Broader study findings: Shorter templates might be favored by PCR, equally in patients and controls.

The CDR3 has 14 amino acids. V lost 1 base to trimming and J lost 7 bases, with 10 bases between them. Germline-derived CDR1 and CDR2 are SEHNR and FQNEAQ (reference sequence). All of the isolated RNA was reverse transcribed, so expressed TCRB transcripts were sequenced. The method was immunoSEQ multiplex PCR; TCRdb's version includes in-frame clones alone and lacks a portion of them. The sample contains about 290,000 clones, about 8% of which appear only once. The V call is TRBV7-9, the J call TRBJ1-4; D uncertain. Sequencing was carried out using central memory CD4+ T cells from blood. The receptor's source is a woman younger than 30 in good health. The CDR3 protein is CASSLVDVREKLFF. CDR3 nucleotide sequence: TGTGCCAGCAGCTTAGTGGATGTACGTGAAAAACTGTTTTTT.